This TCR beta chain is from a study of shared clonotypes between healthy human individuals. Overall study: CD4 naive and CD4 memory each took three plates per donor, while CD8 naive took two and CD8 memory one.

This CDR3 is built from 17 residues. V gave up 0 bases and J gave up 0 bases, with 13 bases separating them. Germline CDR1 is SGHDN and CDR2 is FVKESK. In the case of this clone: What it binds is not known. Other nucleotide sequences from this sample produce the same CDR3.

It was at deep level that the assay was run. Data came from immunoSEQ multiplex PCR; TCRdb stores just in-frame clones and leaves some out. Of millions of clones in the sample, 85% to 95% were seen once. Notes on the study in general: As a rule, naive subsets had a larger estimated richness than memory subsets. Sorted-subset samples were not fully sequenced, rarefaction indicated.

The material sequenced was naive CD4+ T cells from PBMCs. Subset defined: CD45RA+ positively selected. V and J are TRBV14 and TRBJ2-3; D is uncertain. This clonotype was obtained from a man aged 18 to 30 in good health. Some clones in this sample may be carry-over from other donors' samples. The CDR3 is CASSQDWWQSSTDTQYF. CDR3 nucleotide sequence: TGTGCCAGCAGCCAAGATTGGTGGCAATCTAGCACAGATACGCAGTATTTT.